Listed below are T cell receptor beta chains from one sample, sequenced in a study of TIL therapy for anti-PD-1-resistant metastatic lung cancer. The protocol was immunoSEQ multiplex PCR, while the TCRdb copy is restricted to in-frame clones and leaves out a portion. The sample has more than 35,000 clones; around 67% are singletons. The sequences come from blood, collected at baseline. These receptor sequences come from a person between 25 and 79 years old with non-small cell lung cancer. Each CDR3 is given with its conserved first and last residue. D genes are given only for firm matches. Rows may omit the clone size; those that give it use once, few, many or a size class.

clone size,J gene,D gene,V gene,CDR3 protein,CDR3 DNA
.,TRBJ1-2,.,TRBV14,CASSQGTVNYGYTF,TGTGCCAGCAGCCAAGGGACAGTCAACTATGGCTACACCTTC
.,TRBJ2-5,.,TRBV15,CATSRQTSNTETQYF,TGTGCCACCAGCAGACAGACTAGTAATACAGAGACCCAGTACTTC
few,TRBJ1-3,.,TRBV18,CASSPFTARWGNTIYF,TGTGCCAGCTCACCGTTTACAGCTCGATGGGGAAACACCATATATTTT
.,TRBJ2-1,TRBD2,TRBV5-1,CASSLVGSGRSSYNEQFF,TGCGCCAGCAGCTTGGTGGGTAGCGGGAGGTCCTCCTACAATGAGCAGTTCTTC
few,TRBJ1-2,TRBD1,TRBV6-6,CASRTDRVGTGYGYTF,TGTGCCAGCAGGACGGACAGGGTGGGGACGGGCTATGGCTACACCTTC
.,TRBJ2-2,TRBD1,TRBV28,CASSQRTGSNTGELFF,TGTGCCAGCAGTCAACGGACAGGTTCGAACACCGGGGAGCTGTTTTTT
.,TRBJ1-2,TRBD1,TRBV4-3,CASSYGQGPYGYTF,TGCGCCAGCAGTTACGGACAGGGACCCTATGGCTACACCTTC
.,TRBJ2-2,.,TRBV4-3,CASSQAGEDTGELFF,TGCGCCAGCAGCCAAGCGGGAGAGGACACCGGGGAGCTGTTTTTT
.,TRBJ2-1,TRBD2,TRBV6-5,CASKAGVSYNEQFF,TGTGCCAGCAAAGCGGGGGTCTCCTACAATGAGCAGTTCTTC
few,TRBJ1-5,.,TRBV6-1,CASSVQGNQPQHF,TGTGCCAGCAGTGTACAGGGCAATCAGCCCCAGCATTTT
.,TRBJ2-3,.,TRBV9,CASSRLGASTDTQYF,TGTGCCAGCAGCCGTTTAGGTGCTAGCACAGATACGCAGTATTTT
.,TRBJ2-3,TRBD2,TRBV9,CASSAIAGGTDTQYF,TGTGCCAGCAGCGCGATAGCGGGAGGGACAGATACGCAGTATTTT
.,TRBJ1-5,.,TRBV29-1,CSTRDGWDQPQHF,TGCAGCACCCGGGACGGATGGGATCAGCCCCAGCATTTT
once,TRBJ2-1,TRBD2,TRBV19,CASSIVGLAGAFF,TGTGCCAGTAGTATAGTTGGACTAGCGGGAGCCTTCTTC
.,TRBJ2-3,.,TRBV19,CASSPRARVDTQYF,TGTGCCAGTAGTCCCAGGGCCCGGGTAGATACGCAGTATTTT
.,TRBJ2-2,.,TRBV28,CASSNGELFF,TGTGCCAGCAGTAACGGGGAGCTGTTTTTT
.,TRBJ1-3,TRBD1,TRBV6-1,CASSQRQGEGNTIYF,TGTGCCAGCAGTCAACGACAGGGGGAAGGAAACACCATATATTTT
.,TRBJ2-7,TRBD1,TRBV11-2,CASSLDRVHEQYF,TGTGCCAGCAGCCTCGACAGGGTGCACGAGCAGTACTTC
.,TRBJ2-3,.,TRBV4-3,CASSQAGFSFTDTQYF,TGCGCCAGCAGCCAGGCGGGCTTCTCCTTCACAGATACGCAGTATTTT
.,TRBJ2-1,.,TRBV19,CASSEGAYNEQFF,TGTGCCAGTAGTGAAGGGGCTTACAATGAGCAGTTCTTC
.,TRBJ1-1,TRBD1,TRBV7-2,CASSYRDSAEAFF,TGTGCCAGCAGCTACCGGGACAGCGCTGAAGCTTTCTTT
few,TRBJ2-7,.,TRBV28,CASKSMDSFHYEQYF,TGTGCCAGCAAATCCATGGACAGTTTCCACTACGAGCAGTACTTC
.,TRBJ2-7,.,TRBV9,CASSEQGESYEQYF,TGTGCCAGCAGCGAACAGGGTGAATCCTACGAGCAGTACTTC
once,TRBJ2-5,.,TRBV7-2,CASSLVSGIQETQYF,TGTGCCAGCAGCTTAGTATCGGGGATCCAAGAGACCCAGTACTTC
few,TRBJ1-4,.,TRBV4-1,CASSQDLYAGANEKLFF,TGCGCCAGCAGCCAAGATCTCTACGCAGGGGCCAATGAAAAACTGTTTTTT
.,TRBJ1-6,.,TRBV6-5,CASSPANNSPLHF,TGTGCCAGCAGCCCCGCTAATAATTCACCCCTCCACTTT
medium-sized,TRBJ1-1,.,TRBV5-8,CASSSSTEAFF,TGTGCCAGCAGCTCCTCCACTGAAGCTTTCTTT
few,TRBJ1-5,.,TRBV2,CASSESGYSNQPQHF,TGTGCCAGCAGTGAAAGCGGGTATAGCAATCAGCCCCAGCATTTT
.,TRBJ1-1,.,TRBV6-1,CASSDRLGGGVTTEAFF,TGTGCCAGCAGTGATCGGTTGGGTGGGGGTGTGACCACTGAAGCTTTCTTT
.,TRBJ1-2,TRBD1,TRBV2,CASSRTGSNYGYTF,TGTGCCAGCAGTAGGACAGGGTCCAACTATGGCTACACCTTC
few,TRBJ1-6,.,TRBV28,CASRQTASPLHF,TGTGCCAGCAGGCAAACAGCCTCACCCCTCCACTTT
.,TRBJ2-5,.,TRBV6-1,CASVGSKTGQETQYF,TGTGCCAGCGTAGGTTCTAAAACGGGCCAAGAGACCCAGTACTTC
.,TRBJ2-7,TRBD2,TRBV6-5,CASSRNSGGLYEQYF,TGTGCCAGCAGTAGGAATAGCGGGGGCCTGTACGAGCAGTACTTC
.,TRBJ2-7,.,TRBV25-1,CASRGFGGSEYEQYF,TGTGCCAGCAGAGGGTTCGGAGGGAGTGAGTACGAGCAGTACTTC
.,TRBJ2-3,TRBD2,TRBV10-3,CAISSTSGGDTQYF,TGTGCCATCAGCTCTACTAGCGGGGGAGATACGCAGTATTTT
.,TRBJ2-1,TRBD2,TRBV27,CASGLSGTYNEQFF,TGTGCCAGCGGCTTAAGCGGGACCTACAATGAGCAGTTCTTC
.,TRBJ2-7,.,TRBV27,CASSTLGLDEQYF,TGTGCCAGCAGTACATTAGGGTTGGACGAGCAGTACTTC
.,TRBJ1-1,.,TRBV7-8,CASSLGFGVNTEAFF,TGTGCCAGCAGCTTAGGTTTTGGGGTGAACACTGAAGCTTTCTTT
.,TRBJ1-4,.,TRBV4-3,CASSQDLVTHHLFF,TGCGCCAGCAGCCAAGATTTGGTCACGCACCATCTGTTCTTT
once,TRBJ1-6,.,TRBV28,CASSWDEGGGNSPLHF,TGTGCCAGCAGCTGGGATGAGGGGGGCGGTAATTCACCCCTCCACTTT
few,TRBJ1-1,.,TRBV2,CASRNTEAFF,TGTGCCAGCCGCAACACTGAAGCTTTCTTT
.,TRBJ2-7,TRBD2,TRBV28,CASSFSTSGNLAPEQYF,TGTGCCAGCAGTTTTAGTACTAGCGGGAACCTTGCCCCCGAGCAGTACTTC
few,TRBJ1-6,.,TRBV7-2,CASSPAGSGPNSPLHF,TGTGCCAGCAGCCCCGCGGGATCGGGGCCAAATTCACCCCTCCACTTT
.,TRBJ1-2,.,TRBV27,CARSFRDRPLWGYTF,TGTGCCCGCAGTTTCCGGGACCGACCGTTGTGGGGCTACACCTTC
few,TRBJ1-2,.,TRBV5-5,CASRTRAFYGYTF,TGTGCCAGCAGAACCCGGGCCTTCTATGGCTACACCTTC
.,TRBJ2-1,.,TRBV13,CASSLRVLVEDNEQFF,TGTGCCAGCAGCTTACGAGTCCTAGTAGAGGACAATGAGCAGTTCTTC
.,TRBJ1-2,TRBD1,TRBV6-5,CASSYGGQGAGGYTF,TGTGCCAGCAGTTACGGAGGACAGGGGGCAGGTGGCTACACCTTC
few,TRBJ1-1,TRBD1,TRBV6-5,CASSTGVEAFF,TGTGCCAGCAGTACAGGGGTTGAAGCTTTCTTT
.,TRBJ2-7,.,TRBV5-5,CASSQLPQGYEQYF,TGTGCCAGCAGCCAATTACCGCAGGGTTACGAGCAGTACTTC
.,TRBJ2-3,TRBD2,TRBV2,CASRGLAVDTQYF,TGTGCCAGCAGGGGACTAGCGGTAGATACGCAGTATTTT
.,TRBJ2-7,.,TRBV19,CASSMRLTYEGQYF,TGTGCCAGTAGTATGAGGCTTACCTACGAGGGGCAGTACTTC
.,TRBJ1-2,.,TRBV6-1,CASSEKGRGFGNGYTF,TGTGCCAGCAGTGAAAAGGGACGGGGCTTCGGGAATGGCTACACCTTC
.,TRBJ2-3,TRBD2,TRBV28,CASSLSLAGDSTDTQYF,TGTGCCAGCAGTTTATCCTTAGCGGGGGATAGCACAGATACGCAGTATTTT
few,TRBJ1-6,TRBD1,TRBV19,CASRHPGGTGYSPLHF,TGTGCCAGTCGACATCCCGGTGGGACAGGATATTCACCCCTCCACTTT
.,TRBJ2-3,.,TRBV30,CAWSHGDPRANTDTQYF,TGTGCCTGGAGCCACGGGGACCCCAGGGCGAACACAGATACGCAGTATTTT
.,TRBJ1-6,.,TRBV9,CASSVAGRPNSPLHF,TGTGCCAGCAGCGTAGCCGGCAGGCCCAATTCACCCCTCCACTTT
.,TRBJ2-1,.,TRBV10-3,CAISESPGEQFF,TGTGCCATCAGTGAGTCTCCTGGTGAGCAGTTCTTC
.,TRBJ2-1,TRBD2,TRBV27,CASRGGFGNEQFF,TGTGCCAGCAGGGGGGGGTTTGGGAATGAGCAGTTCTTC